This T cell receptor (beta chain) is drawn from a study of shared clonotypes between healthy human individuals. CDR3 length: 18 amino acids. The germline CDR1 and CDR2 sequences are MDHEN and SYDVKM. V shed 4 bases, J shed 4 bases, and the junction held 12 bases outside the gene matches. Assay execution proceeded at the deep level. The assay was immunoSEQ multiplex PCR, and TCRdb's table has in-frame clones only and misses some. The sample includes 2 million to 2.5 million clones, just over 90% of them seen just once. Study outcomes and limitations: Incompleteness in sorted-subset sequencing, despite large depth, was shown by rarefaction.

Comment on this clone: The antigen is not known.

The rearrangement links TRBV28 to TRBJ2-2, with 10 bases matching TRBD1. This sequence originates from a man younger than 30 in good health. Some clones in this sample may be carry-over from other donors' samples. The sample consisted of naive CD4+ T cells from PBMCs. Noted subset: CD45RA+ positively selected. This CDR3 is CASSSPGQGGMVTGELFF. CDR3 nucleotide sequence: TGTGCCAGCAGTTCTCCCGGACAGGGGGGAATGGTCACCGGGGAGCTGTTTTTT.